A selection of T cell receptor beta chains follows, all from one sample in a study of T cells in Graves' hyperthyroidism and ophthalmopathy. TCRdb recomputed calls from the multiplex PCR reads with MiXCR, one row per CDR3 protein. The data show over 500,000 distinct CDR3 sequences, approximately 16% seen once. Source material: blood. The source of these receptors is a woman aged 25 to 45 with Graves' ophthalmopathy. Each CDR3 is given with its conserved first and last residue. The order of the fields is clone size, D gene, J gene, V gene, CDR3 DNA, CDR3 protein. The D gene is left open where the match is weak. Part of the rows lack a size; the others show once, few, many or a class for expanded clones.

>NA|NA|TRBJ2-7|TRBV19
TGTGCCAGTAGTATCCTCGGACAGACCTACGAGCAGTACTTC
CASSILGQTYEQYF
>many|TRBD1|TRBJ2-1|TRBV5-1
TGCGCCAGCAGCTTTGAGGGGGCCGATGAGCAGTTCTTC
CASSFEGADEQFF
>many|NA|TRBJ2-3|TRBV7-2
TGTGCCAGCAGCGTAGTTACCGGGGATACGCAGTATTTT
CASSVVTGDTQYF
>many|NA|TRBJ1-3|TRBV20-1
TGCAGTGCTAGGAGAAGTATGGGCGAAAACACCATATATTTT
CSARRSMGENTIYF
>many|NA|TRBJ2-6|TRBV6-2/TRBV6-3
TGTGCCAGCAGTTCGAAGGGTTCTGGGGCCAACGTCCTGACTTTC
CASSSKGSGANVLTF
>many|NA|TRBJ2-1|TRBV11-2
TGTGCCAGCAGCTTAAACAATGAGCAGTTCTTC
CASSLNNEQFF
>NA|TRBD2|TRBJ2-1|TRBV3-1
TGTGCCAGCAGCCCGAGGGGAGGGGCAAATGAGCAGTTCTTC
CASSPRGGANEQFF
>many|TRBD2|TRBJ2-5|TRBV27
TGTGCCAGCAGTTTATCCTCCGGGACTAGCGGGAGTGTGTTGGAGACCCAGTACTTC
CASSLSSGTSGSVLETQYF
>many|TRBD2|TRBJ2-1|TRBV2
TGTGCCAGCAGTGAACGGGCTAGCGGGTACAATGAGCAGTTCTTC
CASSERASGYNEQFF
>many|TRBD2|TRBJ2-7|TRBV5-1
TGCGCCAGCAGCCCCCCGGGACTAGCGGGAGGGCGCGAGCAGTACTTC
CASSPPGLAGGREQYF
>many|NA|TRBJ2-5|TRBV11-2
TGTGCCAGCAGCTTAGGTCGGCTGTCGAGCGGAAGTAGAGAGACCCAGTACTTC
CASSLGRLSSGSRETQYF
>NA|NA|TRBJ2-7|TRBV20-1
TGCAGTGCGCGGAGGTCCCCCACTAGTAACTACGAGCAGTACTTC
CSARRSPTSNYEQYF
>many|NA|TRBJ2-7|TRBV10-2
TGCGCCAGCAGTCCCACCACAGGGTTCGAGCAGTACTTC
CASSPTTGFEQYF
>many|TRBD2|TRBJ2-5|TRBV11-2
TGTGCCAGCACCCCCTCATCTTCGGGAGGGGGAGAGACCCAGTACTTC
CASTPSSSGGGETQYF
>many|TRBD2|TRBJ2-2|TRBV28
TGTGCCAGCAGTTTCTCGGGAGGGAACACCGGGGAGCTGTTTTTT
CASSFSGGNTGELFF
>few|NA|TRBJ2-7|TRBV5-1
TGCGCCAGCAGCTTACAGGGTTTCAGTCTCGAGCAGTACTTC
CASSLQGFSLEQYF
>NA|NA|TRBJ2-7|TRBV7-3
TGTGCCAGCAGCTTAAAACCCCCAGGTCCCTACGAGCAGTACTTC
CASSLKPPGPYEQYF
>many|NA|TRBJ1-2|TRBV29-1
TGCAGCGTTGAAGATGGGACCATTAGGGGCTACACCTTC
CSVEDGTIRGYTF
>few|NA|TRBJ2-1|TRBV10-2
TGCGCCAGCAGCGGGTCGAGGTACAATGAGCAGTTCTTC
CASSGSRYNEQFF
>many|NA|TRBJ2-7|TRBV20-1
TGCAGTGCTAGTTCGTCTTACGAGCAGTACTTC
CSASSSYEQYF
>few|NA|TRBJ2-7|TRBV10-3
TGTGCCATCAGTGAGTCGAAGGGGCAGTCTTACGAGCAGTACTTC
CAISESKGQSYEQYF
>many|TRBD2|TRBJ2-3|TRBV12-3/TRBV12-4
TGTGCCAGCAGCTCGCCCCGGACTAGCGGGAACCGAGATACGCAGTATTTT
CASSSPRTSGNRDTQYF
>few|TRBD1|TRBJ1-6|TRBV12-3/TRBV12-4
TGTGCCAGCAGCCGAACAGGGGGCAGGTCACCCCTCCACTTT
CASSRTGGRSPLHF
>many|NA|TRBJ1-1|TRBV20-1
TGCAGTGCCATACTTAACACTGAAGCTTTCTTT
CSAILNTEAFF
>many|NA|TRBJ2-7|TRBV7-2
TGTGCCAGCAGCTTAGCGGTCTCCGAGCAGTACTTC
CASSLAVSEQYF
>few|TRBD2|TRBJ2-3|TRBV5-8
TGTGCCAGCAGCTTGGGTTCTAGCGGGAGGGTAGATACGCAGTATTTT
CASSLGSSGRVDTQYF
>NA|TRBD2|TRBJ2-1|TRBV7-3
TGTGCCAGCAGCCAAGATGCCGAGCTAGCGGGAAATGAGCAGTTCTTC
CASSQDAELAGNEQFF
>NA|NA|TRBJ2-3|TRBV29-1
TGCAGCGTTCCCCCCAACCTCACAGATACGCAGTATTTT
CSVPPNLTDTQYF
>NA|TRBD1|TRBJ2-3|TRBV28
TGTGCCAGCAGAAACCAAGACAGGGGGCAGCAAGATATGCAGTATTTT
CASRNQDRGQQDMQYF
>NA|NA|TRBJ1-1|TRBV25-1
TGTGCCAGCATGCCCCGTAAGAGGAACACTGAAGCTTTCTTT
CASMPRKRNTEAFF
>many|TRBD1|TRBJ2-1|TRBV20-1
TGCAGTGCTGCATCCGACCCCGGGACAGGGATCATCGAGCAGTTCTTC
CSAASDPGTGIIEQFF
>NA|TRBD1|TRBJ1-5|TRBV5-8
TGTGCCAGCAGCTTTCTGGGACAGGAAGATCAGCCCCAGCATTTT
CASSFLGQEDQPQHF
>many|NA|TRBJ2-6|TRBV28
TGTGCCAGCAGTTTGAGGGCAGGGACTGGGGCCAACGTCCTGACTTTC
CASSLRAGTGANVLTF
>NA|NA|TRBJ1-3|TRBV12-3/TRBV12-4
TGTGCCAGCAGCCCCGCGATAGAAACCAACCGAAACACCATATATTTT
CASSPAIETNRNTIYF
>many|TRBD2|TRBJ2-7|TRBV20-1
TGCAGTCCTCGGACTAGCGGGAGTTCCTACGAGCAGTACTTC
CSPRTSGSSYEQYF
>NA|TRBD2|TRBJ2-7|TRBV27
TGTGCCAGCAGTTTATTTCCGGGAGGAGCCTACGAGCAGTACTTC
CASSLFPGGAYEQYF